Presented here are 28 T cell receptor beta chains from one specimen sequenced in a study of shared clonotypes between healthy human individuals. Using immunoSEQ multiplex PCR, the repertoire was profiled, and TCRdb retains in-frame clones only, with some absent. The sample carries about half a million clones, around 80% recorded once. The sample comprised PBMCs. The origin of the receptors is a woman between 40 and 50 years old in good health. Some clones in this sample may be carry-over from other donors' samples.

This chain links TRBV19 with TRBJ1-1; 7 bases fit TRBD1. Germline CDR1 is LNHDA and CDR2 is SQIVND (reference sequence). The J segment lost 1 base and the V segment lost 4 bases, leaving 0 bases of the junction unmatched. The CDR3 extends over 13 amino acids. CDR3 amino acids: CASSRQGNTEAFF. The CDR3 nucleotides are TGTGCCAGTAGTAGACAGGGGAACACTGAAGCTTTCTTT. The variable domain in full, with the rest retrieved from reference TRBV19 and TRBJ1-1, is DGGITQSPKYLFRKEGQNVTLSCEQNLNHDAMYWYRQDPGQGLRLIYYSQIVNDFQKGDIAEGYSVSREKKESFPLTVTSAQKNPTAFYLCASSRQGNTEAFFGQGTRLTVV.

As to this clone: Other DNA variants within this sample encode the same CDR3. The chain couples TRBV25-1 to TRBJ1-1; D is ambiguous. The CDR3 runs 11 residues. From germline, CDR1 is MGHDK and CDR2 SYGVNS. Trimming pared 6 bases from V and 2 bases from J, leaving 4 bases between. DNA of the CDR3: TGTGCCAGCAGCGAAAACACTGAAGCTTTCTTT. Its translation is CASSENTEAFF.

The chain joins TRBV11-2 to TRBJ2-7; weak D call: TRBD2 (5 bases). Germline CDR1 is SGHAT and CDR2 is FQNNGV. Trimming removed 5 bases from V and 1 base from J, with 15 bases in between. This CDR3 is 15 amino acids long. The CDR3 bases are TGTGCCAGCAGCCCCGTCCGAGGGAAATCCTACGAGCAGTACTTC. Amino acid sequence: CASSPVRGKSYEQYF.

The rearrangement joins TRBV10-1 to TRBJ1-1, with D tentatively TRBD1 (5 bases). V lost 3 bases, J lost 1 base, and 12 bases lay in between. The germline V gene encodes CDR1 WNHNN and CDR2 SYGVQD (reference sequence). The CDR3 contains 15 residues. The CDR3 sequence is CASSDNIGANTEAFF. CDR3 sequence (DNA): TGCGCCAGCAGTGATAATATAGGGGCGAACACTGAAGCTTTCTTT.

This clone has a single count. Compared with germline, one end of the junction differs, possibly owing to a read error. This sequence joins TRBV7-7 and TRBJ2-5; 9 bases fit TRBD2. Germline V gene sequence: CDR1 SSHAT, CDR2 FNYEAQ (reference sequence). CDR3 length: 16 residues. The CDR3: CASSIPGLAEKETQYF. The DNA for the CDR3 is TGTGCTAGCAGCATTCCGGGACTAGCAGAAAAAGAGACCCAGTACTTC.

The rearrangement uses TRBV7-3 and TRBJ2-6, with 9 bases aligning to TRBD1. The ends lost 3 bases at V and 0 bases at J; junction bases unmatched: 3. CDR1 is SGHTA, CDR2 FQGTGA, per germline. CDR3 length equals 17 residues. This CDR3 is CASSFTGGNSGANVLTF. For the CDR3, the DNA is TGTGCCAGCAGCTTCACAGGGGGCAACTCTGGGGCCAACGTCCTGACTTTC.

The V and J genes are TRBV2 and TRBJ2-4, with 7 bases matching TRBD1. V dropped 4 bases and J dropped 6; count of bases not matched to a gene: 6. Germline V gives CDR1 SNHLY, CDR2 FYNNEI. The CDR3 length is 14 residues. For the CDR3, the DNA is TGTGCCAGCAGTGGGGACAGAGGTATAAACATTCAGTACTTC. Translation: CASSGDRGINIQYF.

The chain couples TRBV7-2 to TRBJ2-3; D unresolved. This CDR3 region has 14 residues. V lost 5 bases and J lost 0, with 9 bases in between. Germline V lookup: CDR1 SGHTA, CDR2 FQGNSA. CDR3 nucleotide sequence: TGTGCCAGCAGCCCTGTAGGGAGCACAGATACGCAGTATTTT. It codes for CASSPVGSTDTQYF.

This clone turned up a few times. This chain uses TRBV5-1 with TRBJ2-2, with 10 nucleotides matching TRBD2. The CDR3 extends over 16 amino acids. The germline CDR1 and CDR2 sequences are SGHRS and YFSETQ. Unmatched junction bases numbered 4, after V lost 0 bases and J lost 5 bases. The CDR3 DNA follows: TGCGCCAGCAGCTTGGCGACTAGCGGGCGAACCGGGGAGCTGTTTTTT. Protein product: CASSLATSGRTGELFF. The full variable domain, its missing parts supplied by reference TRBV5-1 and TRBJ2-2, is KAGVTQTPRYLIKTRGQQVTLSCSPISGHRSVSWYQQTPGQGLQFLFEYFSETQRNKGNFPGRFSGRQFSNSRSEMNVSTLELGDSALYLCASSLATSGRTGELFFGEGSRLTVL.

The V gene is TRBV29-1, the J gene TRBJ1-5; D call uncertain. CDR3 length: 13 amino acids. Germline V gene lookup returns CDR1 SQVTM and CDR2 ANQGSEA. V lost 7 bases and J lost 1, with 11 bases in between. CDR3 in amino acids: CSATTQSNQPQHF. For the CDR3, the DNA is TGCAGCGCAACCACACAAAGCAATCAGCCCCAGCATTTT.

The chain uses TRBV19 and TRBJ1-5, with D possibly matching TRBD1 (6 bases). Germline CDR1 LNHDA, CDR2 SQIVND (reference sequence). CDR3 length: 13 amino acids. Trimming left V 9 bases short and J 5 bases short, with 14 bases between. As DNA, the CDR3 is TGTGCCAGCCAGACACAGGGATATCAGCCCCAGCATTTT. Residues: CASQTQGYQPQHF.

The CDR3 spells CASSQEVGLVAYPPEDNEQFF. CDR3 in DNA: TGCGCCAGCAGCCAAGAGGTAGGGCTAGTGGCATACCCTCCTGAGGATAATGAGCAGTTCTTC. The chain links TRBV4-3 to TRBJ2-1; D is undetermined. Per the germline V gene, CDR1 is LGHNA and CDR2 is YSLEER. V dropped 0 bases and J dropped 7 bases, with 31 bases sitting between them. The CDR3 length is 21 residues.

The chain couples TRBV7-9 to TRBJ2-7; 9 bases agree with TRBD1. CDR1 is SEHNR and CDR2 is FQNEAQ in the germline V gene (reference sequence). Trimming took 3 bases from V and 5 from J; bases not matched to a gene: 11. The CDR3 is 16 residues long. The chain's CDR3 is CASSFWGQGGFNEQYF. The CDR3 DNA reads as TGTGCCAGCAGCTTTTGGGGACAGGGTGGGTTCAACGAGCAGTACTTC. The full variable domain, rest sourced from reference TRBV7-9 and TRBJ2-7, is DTGVSQNPRHKITKRGQNVTFRCDPISEHNRLYWYRQTLGQGPEFLTYFQNEAQLEKSRLLSDRFSAERPKGSFSTLEIQRTEQGDSAMYLCASSFWGQGGFNEQYFGPGTRLTVT.

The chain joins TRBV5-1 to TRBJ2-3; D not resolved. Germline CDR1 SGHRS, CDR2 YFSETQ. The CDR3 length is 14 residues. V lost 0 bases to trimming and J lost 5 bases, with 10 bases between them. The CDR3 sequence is CASSLGATGDTQYF. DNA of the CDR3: TGCGCCAGCAGCTTGGGTGCAACCGGAGATACGCAGTATTTT.

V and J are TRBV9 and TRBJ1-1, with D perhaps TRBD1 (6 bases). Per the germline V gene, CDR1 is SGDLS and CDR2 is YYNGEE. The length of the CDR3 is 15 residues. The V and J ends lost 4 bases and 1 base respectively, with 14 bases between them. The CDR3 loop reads CASSPNGGTNTEAFF. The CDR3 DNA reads TGTGCCAGCAGCCCCAATGGGGGCACGAACACTGAAGCTTTCTTT. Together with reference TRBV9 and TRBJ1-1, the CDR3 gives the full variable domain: DSGVTQTPKHLITATGQRVTLRCSPRSGDLSVYWYQQSLDQGLQFLIQYYNGEERAKGNILERFSAQQFPDLHSELNLSSLELGDSALYFCASSPNGGTNTEAFFGQGTRLTVV.

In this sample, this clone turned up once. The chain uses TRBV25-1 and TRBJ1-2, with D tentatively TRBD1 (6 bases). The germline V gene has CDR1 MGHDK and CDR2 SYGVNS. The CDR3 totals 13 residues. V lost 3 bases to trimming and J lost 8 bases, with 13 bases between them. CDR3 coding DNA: TGTGCCAGCAGTGAGTCCGGGACACGGGGCTACACCTTC. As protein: CASSESGTRGYTF.

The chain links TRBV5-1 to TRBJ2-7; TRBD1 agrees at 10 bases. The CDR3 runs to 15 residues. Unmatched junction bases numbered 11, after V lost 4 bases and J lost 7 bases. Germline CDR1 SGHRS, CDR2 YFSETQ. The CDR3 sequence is CASSGPTGGQGEQYF. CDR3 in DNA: TGCGCCAGCAGCGGCCCGACAGGGGGCCAAGGAGAGCAGTACTTC.

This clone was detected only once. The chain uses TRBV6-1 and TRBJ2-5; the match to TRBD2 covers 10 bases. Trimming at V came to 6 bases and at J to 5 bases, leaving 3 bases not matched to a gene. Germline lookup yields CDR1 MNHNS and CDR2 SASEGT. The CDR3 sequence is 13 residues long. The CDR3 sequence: CASRAGGVETQYF. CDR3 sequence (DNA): TGTGCCAGCAGAGCGGGGGGGGTGGAGACCCAGTACTTC.

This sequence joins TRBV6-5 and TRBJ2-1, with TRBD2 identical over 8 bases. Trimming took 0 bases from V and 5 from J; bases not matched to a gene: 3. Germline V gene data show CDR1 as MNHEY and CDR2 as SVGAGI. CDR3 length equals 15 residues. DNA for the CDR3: TGTGCCAGCAGTTACTCGACTAGCGCCAACAATGAGCAGTTCTTC. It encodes CASSYSTSANNEQFF.

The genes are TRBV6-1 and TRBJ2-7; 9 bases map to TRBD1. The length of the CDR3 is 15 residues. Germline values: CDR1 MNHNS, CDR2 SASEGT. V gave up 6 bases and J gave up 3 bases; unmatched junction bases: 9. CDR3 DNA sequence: TGTGCCAGCAGGGAGGGACAGGGTCGCGTCTACGAGCAGTACTTC. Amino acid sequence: CASREGQGRVYEQYF.

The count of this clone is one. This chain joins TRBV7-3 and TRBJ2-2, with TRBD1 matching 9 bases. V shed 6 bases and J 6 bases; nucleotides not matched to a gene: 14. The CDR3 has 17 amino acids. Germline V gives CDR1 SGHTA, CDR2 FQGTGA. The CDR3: CASSKGTGTGHSGELFF. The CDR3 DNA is TGTGCCAGCAGTAAGGGGACAGGGACCGGTCACTCCGGGGAGCTGTTTTTT.

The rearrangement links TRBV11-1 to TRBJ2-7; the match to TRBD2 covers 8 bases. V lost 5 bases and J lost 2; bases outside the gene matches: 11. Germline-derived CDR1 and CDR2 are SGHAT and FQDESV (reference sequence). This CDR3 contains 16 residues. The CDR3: CASSIRGGRTPYEQYF. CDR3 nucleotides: TGTGCCAGCAGCATTCGGGGCGGGAGGACCCCCTACGAGCAGTACTTC.

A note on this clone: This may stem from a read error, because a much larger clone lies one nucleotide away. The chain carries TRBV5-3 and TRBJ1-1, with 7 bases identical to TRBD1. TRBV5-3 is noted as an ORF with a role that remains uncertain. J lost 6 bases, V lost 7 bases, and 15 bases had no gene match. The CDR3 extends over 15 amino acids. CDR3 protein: CARGLLDRAWAEAFF. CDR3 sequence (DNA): TGTGCCAGAGGCCTATTAGACAGGGCGTGGGCTGAAGCTTTCTTT.

The CDR3 nucleotides read TGTGCCAGCTCACCGGGTGATTCCTACGAGCAGTACTTC. It encodes CASSPGDSYEQYF. The rearrangement links TRBV18 to TRBJ2-7, with no clear D. Trimming pared 3 bases from V and 1 base from J, leaving 7 bases between. The CDR3 loop spans 13 amino acids. Germline CDR1 and CDR2: KGHSH and LQKENI.

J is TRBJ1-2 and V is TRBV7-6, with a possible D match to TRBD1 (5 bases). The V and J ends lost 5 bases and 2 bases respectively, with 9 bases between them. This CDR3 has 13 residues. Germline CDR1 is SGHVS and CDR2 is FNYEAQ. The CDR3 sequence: CASSPTENYGYTF. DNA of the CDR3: TGTGCCAGCAGCCCGACAGAAAACTATGGCTACACCTTC. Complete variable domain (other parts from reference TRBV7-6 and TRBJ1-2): GAGVSQSPRYKVTKRGQDVALRCDPISGHVSLYWYRQALGQGPEFLTYFNYEAQQDKSGLPNDRFSAERPEGSISTLTIQRTEQRDSAMYRCASSPTENYGYTFGSGTRLTVV.

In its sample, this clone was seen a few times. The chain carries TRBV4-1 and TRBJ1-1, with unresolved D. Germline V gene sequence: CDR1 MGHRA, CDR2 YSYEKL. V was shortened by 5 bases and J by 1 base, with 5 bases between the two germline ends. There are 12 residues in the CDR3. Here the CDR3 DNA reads TGCGCCAGCAGCGGGAAGAACACTGAAGCTTTCTTT. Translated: CASSGKNTEAFF.

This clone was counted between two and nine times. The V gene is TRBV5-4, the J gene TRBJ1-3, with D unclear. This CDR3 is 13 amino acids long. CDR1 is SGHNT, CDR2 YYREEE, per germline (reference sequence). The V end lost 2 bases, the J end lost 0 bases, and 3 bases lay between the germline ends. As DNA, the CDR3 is TGTGCCAGCAGCTTTTACTCTGGAAACACCATATATTTT. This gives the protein CASSFYSGNTIYF.

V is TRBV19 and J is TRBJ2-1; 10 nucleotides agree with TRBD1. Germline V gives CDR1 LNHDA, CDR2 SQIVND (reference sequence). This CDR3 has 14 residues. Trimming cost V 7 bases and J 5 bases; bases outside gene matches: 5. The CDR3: CASKKDRGDNEQFF. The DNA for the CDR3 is TGTGCCAGTAAGAAGGACAGGGGGGACAATGAGCAGTTCTTC.